These T cell receptor beta chains were read from a single sample in a study of OX40 agonist ivuxolimab in advanced cancers. Here immunoSEQ multiplex PCR was the method, and the copy in TCRdb shows in-frame clones only, minus some. This sample has tens of thousands of clones, with about nine tenths found just once. This specimen consisted of CD4+ or CD8+ T cells sorted from blood, obtained in a trial of the OX40 agonist ivuxolimab. The receptors were gathered from an adult with an advanced solid tumor such as melanoma, head and neck, liver or kidney cancer. The CDR3 runs from the conserved cysteine through the conserved F or W. Fields, in order: D gene, V gene, J gene, clone size, CDR3 protein, CDR3 DNA. A D gene is named only where the DNA matches it firmly. Expanded clones are given a class, and other clones once, few, many or no size at all.

D gene: TRBD2
V gene: TRBV9
J gene: TRBJ2-7
clone size: once
CDR3 protein: CASSVDGGSSSYEQYF
CDR3 DNA: TGTGCCAGCAGCGTAGACGGGGGGTCTAGCTCCTACGAGCAGTACTTC

D gene: NA
V gene: TRBV19
J gene: TRBJ1-5
clone size: once
CDR3 protein: CASSFGPNQPQHF
CDR3 DNA: TGTGCCAGTAGTTTCGGGCCCAATCAGCCCCAGCATTTT

D gene: NA
V gene: TRBV9
J gene: TRBJ1-2
clone size: once
CDR3 protein: CASSVEGSTLRGYTF
CDR3 DNA: TGTGCCAGCAGCGTAGAGGGTTCTACCCTGAGAGGCTACACCTTC

D gene: NA
V gene: TRBV30
J gene: TRBJ2-3
clone size: NA
CDR3 protein: CAWLSTDTQYF
CDR3 DNA: TGTGCCTGGCTGTCCACAGATACGCAGTATTTT

D gene: NA
V gene: TRBV10-2
J gene: TRBJ2-7
clone size: NA
CDR3 protein: CASWSDSSYEQYF
CDR3 DNA: TGCGCCAGCTGGTCGGATAGCTCCTACGAGCAGTACTTC

D gene: NA
V gene: TRBV7-3
J gene: TRBJ2-3
clone size: NA
CDR3 protein: CASSSQAPDTQYF
CDR3 DNA: TGTGCCAGCAGCTCCCAAGCGCCAGATACGCAGTATTTT

D gene: TRBD2
V gene: TRBV4-1
J gene: TRBJ2-7
clone size: few
CDR3 protein: CASSQEGEGYEQYF
CDR3 DNA: TGCGCCAGCAGCCAAGAGGGGGAGGGCTACGAGCAGTACTTC

D gene: NA
V gene: TRBV28
J gene: TRBJ2-1
clone size: NA
CDR3 protein: CASSLSLYNEQFF
CDR3 DNA: TGTGCCAGCAGTTTGTCGCTGTACAATGAGCAGTTCTTC

D gene: TRBD1
V gene: TRBV4-1
J gene: TRBJ1-4
clone size: NA
CDR3 protein: CASSLGTGGEKLFF
CDR3 DNA: TGCGCCAGCAGCCTGGGGACAGGGGGGGAAAAACTGTTTTTT

D gene: TRBD2
V gene: TRBV7-8
J gene: TRBJ2-1
clone size: NA
CDR3 protein: CASSLKGVAGTVYNEQFF
CDR3 DNA: TGTGCCAGCAGCTTAAAGGGGGTAGCGGGAACGGTCTACAATGAGCAGTTCTTC

D gene: TRBD2
V gene: TRBV27
J gene: TRBJ2-5
clone size: NA
CDR3 protein: CASSRSGLVETQYF
CDR3 DNA: TGTGCCAGCAGTCGATCGGGACTAGTGGAGACCCAGTACTTC

D gene: TRBD2
V gene: TRBV11-2
J gene: TRBJ2-7
clone size: NA
CDR3 protein: CASSLTSGNPYEQYF
CDR3 DNA: TGTGCCAGCAGCTTAACTAGCGGGAATCCCTACGAGCAGTACTTC

D gene: NA
V gene: TRBV30
J gene: TRBJ2-1
clone size: NA
CDR3 protein: CAWSVGGRDEQFF
CDR3 DNA: TGTGCCTGGAGTGTTGGTGGGCGCGATGAGCAGTTCTTC

D gene: TRBD1
V gene: TRBV2
J gene: TRBJ2-7
clone size: NA
CDR3 protein: CATRDRATYEQYF
CDR3 DNA: TGTGCTACGCGAGACAGGGCCACCTACGAGCAGTACTTC

D gene: TRBD2
V gene: TRBV28
J gene: TRBJ2-3
clone size: NA
CDR3 protein: CASSFVGGTDTQYF
CDR3 DNA: TGTGCCAGCAGTTTCGTGGGAGGGACAGATACGCAGTATTTT

D gene: TRBD2
V gene: TRBV11-2
J gene: TRBJ2-7
clone size: NA
CDR3 protein: CASSRGGEQYF
CDR3 DNA: TGTGCCAGCAGCCGCGGGGGCGAGCAGTACTTC

D gene: NA
V gene: TRBV30
J gene: TRBJ1-2
clone size: NA
CDR3 protein: CAGRVGFEGYTF
CDR3 DNA: TGTGCCGGGCGCGTAGGGTTTGAAGGCTACACCTTC

D gene: NA
V gene: TRBV5-5
J gene: TRBJ1-2
clone size: NA
CDR3 protein: CASSFVGLANYGYTF
CDR3 DNA: TGTGCCAGCAGCTTCGTCGGGTTAGCTAACTATGGCTACACCTTC

D gene: TRBD1
V gene: TRBV30
J gene: TRBJ2-7
clone size: NA
CDR3 protein: CAWSAPTGVTYEQYF
CDR3 DNA: TGTGCCTGGAGTGCCCCGACAGGGGTTACCTACGAGCAGTACTTC

D gene: NA
V gene: TRBV13
J gene: TRBJ2-3
clone size: NA
CDR3 protein: CASSPLADTDTQYF
CDR3 DNA: TGTGCCAGCAGCCCCTTAGCGGACACAGATACGCAGTATTTT

D gene: NA
V gene: TRBV4-1
J gene: TRBJ2-7
clone size: once
CDR3 protein: CASSPYPDSPYEQYF
CDR3 DNA: TGCGCCAGCAGCCCGTACCCAGACAGTCCCTACGAGCAGTACTTC

D gene: NA
V gene: TRBV27
J gene: TRBJ1-5
clone size: few
CDR3 protein: CATTTGNQPQHF
CDR3 DNA: TGTGCCACCACGACAGGCAATCAGCCCCAGCATTTT

D gene: NA
V gene: TRBV7-8
J gene: TRBJ2-1
clone size: few
CDR3 protein: CASSFIEFNEQFF
CDR3 DNA: TGTGCCAGCAGCTTCATCGAATTCAATGAGCAGTTCTTC